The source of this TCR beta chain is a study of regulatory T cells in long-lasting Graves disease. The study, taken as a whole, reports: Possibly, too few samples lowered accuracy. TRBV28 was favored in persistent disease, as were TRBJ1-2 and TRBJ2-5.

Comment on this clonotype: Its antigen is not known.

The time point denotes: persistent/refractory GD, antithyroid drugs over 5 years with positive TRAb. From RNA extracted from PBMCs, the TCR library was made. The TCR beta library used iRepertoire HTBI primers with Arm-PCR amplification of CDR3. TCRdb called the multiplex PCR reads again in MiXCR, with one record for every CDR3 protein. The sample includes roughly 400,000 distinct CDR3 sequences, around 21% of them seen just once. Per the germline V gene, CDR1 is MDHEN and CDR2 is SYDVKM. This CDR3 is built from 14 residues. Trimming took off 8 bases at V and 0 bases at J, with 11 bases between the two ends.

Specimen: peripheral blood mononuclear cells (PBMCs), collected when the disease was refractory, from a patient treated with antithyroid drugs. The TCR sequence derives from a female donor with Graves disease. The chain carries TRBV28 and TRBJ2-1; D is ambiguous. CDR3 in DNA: TGTGCCAGCCGAAAGTGGAGCTCCTACAATGAGCAGTTCTTC. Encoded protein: CASRKWSSYNEQFF.